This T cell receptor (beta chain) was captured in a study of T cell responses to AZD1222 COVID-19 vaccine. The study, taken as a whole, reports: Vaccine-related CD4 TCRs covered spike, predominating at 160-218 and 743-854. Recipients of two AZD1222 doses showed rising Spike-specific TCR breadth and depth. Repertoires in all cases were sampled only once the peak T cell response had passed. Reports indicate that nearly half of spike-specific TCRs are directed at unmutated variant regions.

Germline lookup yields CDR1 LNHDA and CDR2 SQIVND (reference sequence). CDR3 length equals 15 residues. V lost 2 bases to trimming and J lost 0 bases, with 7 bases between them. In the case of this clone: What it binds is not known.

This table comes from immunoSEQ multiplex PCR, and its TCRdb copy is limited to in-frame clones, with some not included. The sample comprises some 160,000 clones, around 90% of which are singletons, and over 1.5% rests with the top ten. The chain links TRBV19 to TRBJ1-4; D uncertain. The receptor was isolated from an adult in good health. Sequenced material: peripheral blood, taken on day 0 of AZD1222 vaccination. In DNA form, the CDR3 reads TGTGCCAGTAGTATAAGGAGTTCAACTAATGAAAAACTGTTTTTT. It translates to CASSIRSSTNEKLFF.